The source of this T cell receptor beta chain is a study of blood T cell repertoires in COVID-19. The CDR3 runs to 12 residues. Germline values: CDR1 SGHTA, CDR2 FQGNSA. Trimming shortened V by 1 base and J by 4 bases, and 5 bases separated the two germline ends. As originally analysed: Cell counts per sample came from amplifying reference gene primers. Assay: immunoSEQ multiplex PCR; the TCRdb copy retains only in-frame clones and omits some. V and J calls and clone size are those listed in that table; D and trimming were worked out from the DNA. The sample yields approximately 38,000 clones, about 90% seen once.

The sample was peripheral blood. The chain uses TRBV7-2 and TRBJ2-7; D gene ambiguous. This receptor was obtained from a woman in her 70s with active COVID-19. CDR3 in amino acids: CASSLDHYEQYF. The CDR3 DNA reads TGTGCCAGCAGCTTAGATCATTACGAGCAGTACTTC.